The entry that follows covers one TCR beta chain sequence. These data are taken from a study of blood T cell repertoires in COVID-19. Study overall: Acute and convalescent COVID-19 samples came from the United States, Italy and Spain. Sources were T cells, B-cell-depleted T cells, or PBMCs; the material itself was cDNA or gDNA.

Germline values: CDR1 SGHKS, CDR2 YYEKEE (reference sequence). The CDR3 is made up of 14 amino acids. Losses at the gene ends were 4 bases for V and 7 bases for J; bases not matched to a gene: 7. Original data processing: By means of reference gene primer amplification, nucleated cell counts were estimated. The table came from immunoSEQ multiplex PCR; TCRdb's copy has only in-frame clones and leaves some out. V, J and clone size are those of that table, while D and trimming were read from the DNA. The sample records 200,000 to 300,000 clones, 84% being singletons. Specimen: peripheral blood. The receptor was isolated from a woman aged 35 to 49 who had recovered from COVID-19. The chain is built from TRBV5-5 and TRBJ1-2; 10 bases match TRBD1. CDR3 loop: CASSGGTGERGYTF. The CDR3 coding sequence is TGTGCCAGCAGCGGTGGGACAGGGGAACGTGGCTACACCTTC.